This T cell receptor beta chain derives from a study of radiotherapy plus CTLA-4 blockade in lung cancer (dated 2018 in TCRdb). Some background on the complete study: Objective responses were observed in more than 15% of enrolled patients, and disease control was achieved in 25% to 40%.

Library preparation used the immunoSEQ multiplex PCR assay. Here the immuneACCESS table is served through TCRdb, limited to in-frame sequences with V and J called. Missing clones are a known gap in these copies; in checked studies unresolved V genes cover under half, and the rest lacks a known reason. The sample includes about 82,000 clones, with 55% to 75% observed a single time. The ten most abundant clones make up 11% to 15% of the sample. The study tested focal radiation therapy combined with CTLA-4 blockade (ipilimumab) in patients with chemo-refractory metastatic non-small-cell lung cancer. Broad study findings and their caveats: After treatment with radiotherapy and ipilimumab, TCR clones that came from tumors expanded in the peripheral blood. The strongest predictors of response were reported to be early dynamic shifts in blood T cell clones along with a rise in serum interferon-beta following radiation.

The germline V end is reduced by 4 bases and the J end by 6 bases; junction bases left unmatched: 5. Reading the germline V gene (reference sequence) gives CDR1 WNHNN and CDR2 SYGVQD. The CDR3, from cysteine to phenylalanine, totals 14 residues. Left in the record is the CDR3 DNA by itself, 42 bases read in frame from the first base. Comments on this clone: There is no known antigen for this receptor. Base quality data are lacking; no much larger clone is found one base away.

Specimen: peripheral blood, collected from a patient treated with radiotherapy plus ipilimumab. The receptor comes from a human donor with non-small cell lung cancer that progressed on radiotherapy plus ipilimumab. The chain uses TRBV10-1 and TRBJ2-3; 9 bases in between match TRBD2. Here is the DNA: TGCGCCAGCAGTGTTGGACTAGCGAGTGATACGCAGTATTTT. It encodes CASSVGLASDTQYF.